The clone carrying this T cell receptor beta chain was detected ten times or more. The antigen is not known. This record belongs to a study of T cell repertoires in cytomegalovirus infection. Study-level results: The study found HLA-C-restricted CMV-specific TCR beta clonotypes dominating the ex vivo response.

The CDR3 has 12 residues. V lost 6 bases, J lost 2 bases, and 8 bases lay in between. CDR1 MDHEN and CDR2 SYDVKM come from the germline V gene. TCRdb processed the reads anew with MiXCR; each CDR3 protein has one entry. In the table there are about 130,000 distinct CDR3 sequences, 7% to 10% of which are singletons. This TCR was recovered from a human donor in good health (CMV status not recorded). Some clones in this sample may be carry-over from other donors' samples. V is TRBV28 and J is TRBJ2-7; D unclear. The material sequenced was PBMCs. The CDR3 sequence is CASRSNPYEQYF. The CDR3 DNA reads as TGTGCCAGCAGGTCTAATCCCTACGAGCAGTACTTC.